This T cell receptor beta chain was obtained from a study of T cell responses to AZD1222 COVID-19 vaccine (dated by TCRdb to the early 2020s). Turning to the overall study: Because spike-specific TCR depth and breadth did not differ between the two schedules, AZD1222 recipients who got a second dose at roughly 4 weeks were pooled with those who got a second dose at roughly 12 weeks. Trial participants were enrolled by age into subgroups of 18-55, 56-69 and 70-plus years, and about 150, 27 and 61 TCR-sequenced participants, respectively, were included in these subgroups. TCR sequencing covered 233 trial participants: 200 to 210 given two doses of AZD1222 and approximately 26 given two doses of MenACWY control vaccine. Results the study describes overall, beyond this receptor: Only five to seven AZD1222 recipients were SARS-CoV-2 seropositive at baseline, limiting conclusions about previously exposed vaccinees. In the small 56-69-year group, the increase in depth fell short of significance, most likely because of low power. Reportedly, almost half of the unique spike-specific TCRs recognized epitopes lying outside the regions that are mutated in the B.1.351 and B.1.1.7 variants. After two AZD1222 doses, spike-specific TCR breadth and depth were significantly higher than at day 0 and than in MenACWY recipients. Participants were mostly white British and included more females than males, and it was suggested by the authors that clonal diversity may have been underestimated. CD4 TCRs associated with the vaccine covered the entire spike protein, and the dominant responses were in regions 160-218 and 743-854. Because no day 14 peak-response samples were available, the repertoires could be characterized only after the peak T cell response.

Taken with the paper, the label for time point translates to: baseline before first vaccination. Vaccinee samples were obtained from the UK trials COV001 and COV002, which included a single-blind randomized controlled phase 2/3 trial of AZD1222 (ChAdOx1 nCoV-19) in healthy adults. For TCRbeta chain sequencing, PBMC samples from trial participants were taken at day 0 and at day 28 after the second dose. The CDR3 regions of human TCRbeta chains were subjected to immunosequencing. The published analysis was carried out like this. TCRs in the repertoires were matched against a reference library of SARS-CoV-2-specific TCRs that had been generated with the MIRA antigen-specificity platform. Breadth was defined as the fraction of unique TCRs that were SARS-CoV-2-associated. Depth was defined as the fraction of total T cells that were SARS-CoV-2-associated. Using the MIRA data, each spike-specific TCR was assigned both to the spike region to which the TCR was reactive and to a CD4 or CD8 class. Log10-transformed breadth and depth values were compared by one-way ANOVA with Sidak's multiple comparisons tests. Sourced from immuneACCESS, this table was stored by TCRdb with only in-frame sequences that have V and J called. A share of the clones is absent; for the studies checked, an unresolved V gene accounts for under half, and the remainder has no known explanation. V, J and clone size are taken as reported in that table, and D and trimming were inferred from the DNA itself. This sample has around 100,000 clones in its table, and around 84% of those were observed once. The ten largest clones add up to about 1.5% of the sample.

Trimming at the junction amounts to 1 base on V and 4 bases on J, and the germline ends lie 8 bases apart. The CDR3 runs 14 amino acids, cysteine and phenylalanine included. Left in the record is the CDR3 DNA by itself, 42 bases read in frame from the first base. Taken from the germline V gene, the CDR1 and CDR2 loops are MNHNS and SASEGT. About this clone itself: Its antigen remains unidentified. No clone much larger than this one lies a single base away; base qualities are absent.

The chain links TRBV6-1 with TRBJ2-1; confidence is insufficient to name the D gene. The sequence came from an adult in good health. The sample in question was peripheral blood, obtained on day 0 of AZD1222 vaccination. The sequenced DNA: TGTGCCAGCAGTGAAGGGCGGTATTACAATGAGCAGTTCTTC. Translated, this gives CASSEGRYYNEQFF.